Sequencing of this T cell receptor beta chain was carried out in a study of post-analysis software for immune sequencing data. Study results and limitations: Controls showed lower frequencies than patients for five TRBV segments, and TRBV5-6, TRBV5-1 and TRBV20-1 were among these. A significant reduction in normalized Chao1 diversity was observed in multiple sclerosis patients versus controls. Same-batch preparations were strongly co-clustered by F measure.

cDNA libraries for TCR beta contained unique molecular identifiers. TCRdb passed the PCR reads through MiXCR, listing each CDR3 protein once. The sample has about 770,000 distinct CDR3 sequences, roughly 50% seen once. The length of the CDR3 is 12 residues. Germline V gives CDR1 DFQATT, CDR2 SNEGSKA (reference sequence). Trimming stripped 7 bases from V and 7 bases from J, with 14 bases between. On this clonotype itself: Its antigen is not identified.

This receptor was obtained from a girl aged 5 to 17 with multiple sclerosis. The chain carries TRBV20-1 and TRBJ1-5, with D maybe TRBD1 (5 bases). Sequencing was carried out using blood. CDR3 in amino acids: CSVQTGDQPQHF. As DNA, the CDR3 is TGCAGTGTCCAAACGGGGGACCAGCCCCAGCATTTT.